These 15 T cell receptor beta chains were all obtained from the same sample, sequenced in a study of cytomegalovirus exposure and HLA in healthy donors. Primers included in the PCR were 60 Vbeta and 13 Jbeta primers. Libraries were prepared by immunoSEQ multiplex PCR; TCRdb keeps only in-frame clonotypes and omits some of them. The table has about 100,000 clones, approximately 66% seen once. The source material was PBMCs. These receptors were obtained from a man aged 35-49 years in good health and CMV-seropositive.

A single count supports this clone. This sequence joins TRBV5-6 and TRBJ1-4, with D maybe TRBD1 (5 bases). CDR3 length equals 16 residues. Germline lookup yields CDR1 SGHDT and CDR2 YYEEEE. V lost 2 bases and J 7 bases, leaving 18 bases between the germline ends. DNA for the CDR3: TGTGCCAGCAGCTTAACGCCGTCGCCGGGGGGTGAAAAACTGTTTTTT. Its protein product is CASSLTPSPGGEKLFF.

V gene TRBV19 combines with J gene TRBJ1-5, with a possible D match to TRBD1 (5 bases). CDR1 LNHDA and CDR2 SQIVND come from the germline V gene (reference sequence). V was shortened by 6 bases and J by 7 bases, with 13 bases between the two germline ends. CDR3 size: 13 residues. CDR3 nucleotide sequence: TGTGCCAGTAGCCCAGGTGGGGGGCAGCCCCAGCATTTT. This sequence encodes CASSPGGGQPQHF.

This chain connects TRBV10-1 to TRBJ1-4, with 9 bases identical to TRBD1. Trimming removed 7 bases from V and 6 bases from J; junction bases left unmatched: 6. CDR1 is WNHNN, CDR2 SYGVQD, per germline (reference sequence). The CDR3 covers 14 residues. Written as DNA, the CDR3 is TGCGCCAGCAACAGGGACAGGGAAGATGAAAAACTGTTTTTT. Its translation: CASNRDREDEKLFF.

The chain joins TRBV10-3 to TRBJ2-1; TRBD2 might be the D (5 bases). Germline V lookup: CDR1 ENHRY, CDR2 SYGVKD. The CDR3 runs to 15 residues. V lost 4 bases and J 6 bases, leaving 16 bases between the germline ends. CDR3 loop: CAISAGLPEINEQFF. DNA of the CDR3: TGTGCCATCAGTGCCGGACTGCCGGAGATCAATGAGCAGTTCTTC.

V gene TRBV4-1 combines with J gene TRBJ2-7; the match to TRBD1 covers 9 bases. CDR1 is MGHRA, CDR2 YSYEKL, per germline. CDR3 length equals 18 residues. With 2 bases clipped from V and 3 bases from J, the junction kept 14 bases outside the gene matches. The DNA of the CDR3 is TGCGCCAGCAGCCAACCATCGGAAGGACAGGGGAGTTTCTACGAGCAGTACTTC. It specifies CASSQPSEGQGSFYEQYF.

The rearrangement links TRBV7-3 to TRBJ2-1; 9 bases line up with TRBD2. CDR1 and CDR2 from the germline V gene are SGHTA and FQGTGA. The CDR3 sequence is 15 residues long. V trimming: 3 bases; J trimming: 8 bases; junction bases outside the gene matches: 8. This CDR3 reads CASSFSREGLYEQFF. The CDR3 nucleotides are TGTGCCAGCAGCTTTTCGCGGGAGGGCCTCTATGAGCAGTTCTTC.

V usage is TRBV10-2 and J usage is TRBJ1-1; D unresolved. CDR3 length equals 11 residues. Trimming took 7 bases from V and 6 from J, leaving 9 bases between them. The V gene's germline CDR1 is WSHSY and CDR2 SAAADI. The CDR3 is CASMGGPEAFF. For the CDR3, the DNA is TGCGCCAGCATGGGAGGCCCTGAAGCTTTCTTT.

The J gene is TRBJ1-1, the V gene TRBV28; D uncertain. Germline-derived CDR1 and CDR2 are MDHEN and SYDVKM. V was pared by 5 bases and J by 1 base, with 5 bases between. The CDR3 extends over 12 amino acids. CDR3 sequence reads: CASSTANTEAFF. Written as DNA, the CDR3 is TGTGCCAGCAGTACAGCGAACACTGAAGCTTTCTTT. Variable domain in full (rest from reference TRBV28 and TRBJ1-1): DVKVTQSSRYLVKRTGEKVFLECVQDMDHENMFWYRQDPGLGLRLIYFSYDVKMKEKGDIPEGYSVSREKKERFSLILESASTNQTSMYLCASSTANTEAFFGQGTRLTVV.

This chain uses TRBV4-3 with TRBJ2-7; 12 bases are shared with TRBD1. V shed 3 bases and J 5 bases; nucleotides not matched to a gene: 8. This CDR3 is 16 amino acids long. Germline CDR1 reads LGHNA; CDR2 reads YSLEER. CDR3 protein: CASSHRTGTGGNEQYF. For the CDR3, the DNA is TGCGCCAGCAGCCATCGTACCGGGACAGGGGGCAACGAGCAGTACTTC.

The CDR3 bases are TGTGCCAGCTCACCGGGGCAGACAGATACGCAGTATTTT. It translates to CASSPGQTDTQYF. The J gene is TRBJ2-3, the V gene TRBV18; D might be TRBD1 (5 bases). V dropped 3 bases and J dropped 3 bases, with 7 bases sitting between them. The germline CDR1 and CDR2 sequences are KGHSH and LQKENI. The CDR3 runs 13 residues.

The J gene is TRBJ2-1, the V gene TRBV6-5; D call uncertain. The CDR3 loop spans 13 amino acids. The germline CDR1 and CDR2 sequences are MNHEY and SVGAGI. The V end was cut by 7 bases, the J end by 7 bases, with 14 bases between. In nucleotides, the CDR3 is TGTGCCAGCACACCGACGATCGGGAATGAGCAGTTCTTC. Translating it yields CASTPTIGNEQFF.

V usage is TRBV5-1 and J usage is TRBJ2-2; D is undetermined. Deletions cut 3 bases from V and 4 bases from J, with 4 bases between. Germline-derived CDR1 and CDR2 are SGHRS and YFSETQ. CDR3 length: 12 amino acids. In DNA form, the CDR3 reads TGCGCCAGCAGCTGGGCCACCGGGGAGCTGTTTTTT. Translated: CASSWATGELFF.

In DNA form, the CDR3 reads TGTGCCAGCAGACCTACAGGGGGCTCTGGGGCCAACGTCCTGACTTTC. Translation gives CASRPTGGSGANVLTF. The V and J genes are TRBV27 and TRBJ2-6, with TRBD1 matching over 8 bases. J gave up 0 bases and V 6 bases, and 4 bases lay outside the gene matches. This CDR3 contains 16 residues. CDR1 is MNHEY, CDR2 SMNVEV, per germline (reference sequence). Drawing the rest from reference TRBV27 and TRBJ2-6, the complete variable domain is EAQVTQNPRYLITVTGKKLTVTCSQNMNHEYMSWYRQDPGLGLRQIYYSMNVEVTDKGDVPEGYKVSRKEKRNFPLILESPSPNQTSLYFCASRPTGGSGANVLTFGAGSRLTVL.

This clone was seen only a few times. The chain links TRBV5-1 to TRBJ2-1; 13 bases fit TRBD2. This CDR3 contains 19 residues. V was pared by 4 bases and J by 4 bases, with 14 bases of the junction left unmatched. The germline CDR1 and CDR2 sequences are SGHRS and YFSETQ. CDR3 bases: TGCGCCAGCAGCAAGCGGACTAGCGGGAGTTCGGACCAATACAATGAGCAGTTCTTC. This encodes CASSKRTSGSSDQYNEQFF.

The chain couples TRBV6-4 to TRBJ2-1; the D gene is possibly TRBD2 (5 bases). CDR1 is MRHNA and CDR2 is SNTAGT in the germline V gene. With 4 bases removed from V and 0 bases from J, the gap between germline ends came to 13 bases. CDR3 length: 16 amino acids. This CDR3 reads CASSAIASSSYNEQFF. The CDR3 DNA is TGTGCCAGCAGTGCCATAGCGTCTAGCTCCTACAATGAGCAGTTCTTC.